This TCR beta chain was sequenced in a study of blood T cell repertoires in COVID-19. Study background: Samples came from the United States, Italy and Spain, spanning acute and convalescent COVID-19. Sources were T cells, B-cell-depleted T cells, or PBMCs; the material itself was cDNA or gDNA.

Original analysis: Amplification of reference gene primers provided the estimated nucleated cell counts. The protocol was immunoSEQ multiplex PCR, while the TCRdb copy is restricted to in-frame clones and leaves out a portion. The V and J calls and clone size were taken over from that table, and D and trimming were inferred from the DNA. The table records 140,000 or so clones, more than 85% of them present only once. Looked up from germline, CDR1 is SGHTA and CDR2 is FQGTGA. The ends lost 1 base at V and 4 bases at J; junction bases unmatched: 4. The CDR3 extends over 15 amino acids. This clonotype was sampled from a human donor in a cohort sampled during active COVID-19. Sequencing was done on a sample of peripheral blood. The chain carries TRBV7-3 and TRBJ2-1, with 7 bases identical to TRBD2. The DNA of the CDR3 is TGTGCCAGCAGCTTAAGGGCGCGGGAGTACAATGAGCAGTTCTTC. Protein product: CASSLRAREYNEQFF.